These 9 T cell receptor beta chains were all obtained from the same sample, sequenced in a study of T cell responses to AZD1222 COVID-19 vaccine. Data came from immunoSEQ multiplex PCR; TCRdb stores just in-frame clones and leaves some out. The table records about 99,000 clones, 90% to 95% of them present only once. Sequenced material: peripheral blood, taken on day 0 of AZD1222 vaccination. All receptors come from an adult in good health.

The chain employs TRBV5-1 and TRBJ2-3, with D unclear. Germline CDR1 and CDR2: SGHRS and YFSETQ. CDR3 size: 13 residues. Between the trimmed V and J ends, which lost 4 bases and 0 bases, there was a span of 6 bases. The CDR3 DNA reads TGCGCCAGCAGCATCGAGAGCACAGATACGCAGTATTTT. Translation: CASSIESTDTQYF. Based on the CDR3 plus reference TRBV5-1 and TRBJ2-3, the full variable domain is KAGVTQTPRYLIKTRGQQVTLSCSPISGHRSVSWYQQTPGQGLQFLFEYFSETQRNKGNFPGRFSGRQFSNSRSEMNVSTLELGDSALYLCASSIESTDTQYFGPGTRLTVL.

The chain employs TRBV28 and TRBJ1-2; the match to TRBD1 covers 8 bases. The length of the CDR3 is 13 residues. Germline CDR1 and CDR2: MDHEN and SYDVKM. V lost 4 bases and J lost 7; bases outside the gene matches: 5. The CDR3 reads CASSSGQGGGYTF. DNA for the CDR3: TGTGCCAGCAGTTCCGGACAGGGCGGTGGCTACACCTTC.

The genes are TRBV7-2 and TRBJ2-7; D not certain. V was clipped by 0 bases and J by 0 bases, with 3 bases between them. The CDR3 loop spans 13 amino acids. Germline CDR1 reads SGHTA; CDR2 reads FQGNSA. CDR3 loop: CASSLAHSYEQYF. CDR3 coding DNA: TGTGCCAGCAGCTTAGCGCACTCCTACGAGCAGTACTTC.

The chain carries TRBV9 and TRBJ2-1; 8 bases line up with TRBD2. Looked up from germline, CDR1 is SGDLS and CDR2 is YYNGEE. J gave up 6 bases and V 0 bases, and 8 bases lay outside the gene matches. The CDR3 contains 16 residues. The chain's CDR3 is CASSVVSLAGTNEQFF. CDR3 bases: TGTGCCAGCAGCGTAGTAAGTCTAGCGGGCACCAATGAGCAGTTCTTC.

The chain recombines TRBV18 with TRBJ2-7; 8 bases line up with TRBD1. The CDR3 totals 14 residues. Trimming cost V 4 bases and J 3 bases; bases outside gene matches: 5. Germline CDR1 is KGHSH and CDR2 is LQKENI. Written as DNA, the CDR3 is TGTGCCAGCTCACGTGGACAGGGTGTCTACGAGCAGTACTTC. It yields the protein CASSRGQGVYEQYF.

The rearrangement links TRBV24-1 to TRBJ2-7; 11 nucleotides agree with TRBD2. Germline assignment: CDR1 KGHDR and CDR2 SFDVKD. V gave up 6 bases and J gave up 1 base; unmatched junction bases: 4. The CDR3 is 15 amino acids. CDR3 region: CATSYSGRVSYEQYF. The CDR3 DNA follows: TGTGCCACCAGTTATAGCGGGAGGGTATCCTACGAGCAGTACTTC.

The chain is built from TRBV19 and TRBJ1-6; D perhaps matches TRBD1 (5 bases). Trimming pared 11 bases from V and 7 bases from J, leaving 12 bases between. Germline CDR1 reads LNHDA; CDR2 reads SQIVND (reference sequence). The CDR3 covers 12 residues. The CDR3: CASQRGNSPLHF. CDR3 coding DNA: TGTGCCTCTCAGAGGGGAAATTCACCCCTCCACTTT.

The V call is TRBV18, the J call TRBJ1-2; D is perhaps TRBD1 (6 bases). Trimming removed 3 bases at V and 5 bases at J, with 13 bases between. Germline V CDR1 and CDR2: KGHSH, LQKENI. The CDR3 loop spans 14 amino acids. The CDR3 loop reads CASSPSRTAYGYTF. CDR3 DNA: TGTGCCAGCTCACCTTCCCGGACAGCTTATGGCTACACCTTC.

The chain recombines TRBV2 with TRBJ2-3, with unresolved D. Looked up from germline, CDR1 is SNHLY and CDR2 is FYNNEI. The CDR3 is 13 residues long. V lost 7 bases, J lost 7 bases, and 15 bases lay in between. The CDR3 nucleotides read TGTGCCAGCATGGTCTCCCCCCTCTATACGCAGTATTTT. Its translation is CASMVSPLYTQYF.